The sequence of this TCR beta chain was determined in a study of T cell repertoires in cytomegalovirus infection. Findings of the study overall: Dominant in the ex vivo response were TCR beta clonotypes restricted by HLA-C and specific for CMV.

In this sample, this clonotype turned up once. What it recognizes is unknown. MiXCR was run by TCRdb on the reads, yielding one entry per CDR3 protein. The sample holds under 130,000 distinct CDR3 sequences; roughly 39% are singletons and the top ten take about 76%. This CDR3 region has 14 residues. Unmatched junction bases numbered 2, after V lost 2 bases and J lost 6 bases. This receptor was identified in a human donor in good health (CMV status not recorded). Some clones in this sample may be carry-over from other donors' samples. V and J are TRBV12-3 or TRBV12-4 and TRBJ1-5, with TRBD1 identical over 9 bases. Here the sequenced sample was CD8+ T cells from cultured PBMCs, taken from culture after CMV antigen stimulation. DNA for the CDR3: TGTGCCAGCAGTTTATGGGGACAGGGTCAGCCCCAGCATTTT. It translates to CASSLWGQGQPQHF.